This passage covers 2 T cell receptor beta chains from one sample sequenced in a study of identical twins. Each CDR3 protein is one row after TCRdb ran MiXCR on the 5' RACE reads. The data hold 400,000 to 550,000 distinct CDR3 sequences, with roughly an eighth observed a single time. The same sample was also studied in work on yellow fever vaccine responses in identical twins.

Sequenced: CD4+ T cells sorted from blood. The receptors were gathered from a young woman in good health.

V is TRBV2 and J is TRBJ2-1; perhaps TRBD2 as D (7 bases). The CDR3 has 15 amino acids. CDR1 SNHLY and CDR2 FYNNEI come from the germline V gene. The V end was cut by 3 bases, the J end by 5 bases, with 14 bases between. The DNA of the CDR3 is TGTGCCAGCAGTGAGTGGCGGGGGCCGAACAATGAGCAGTTCTTC. It encodes CASSEWRGPNNEQFF.

This clonotype was counted ten times or more. The J gene is TRBJ1-6, the V gene TRBV12-3 or TRBV12-4; unclear D gene. Deletions cut 8 bases from V and 4 bases from J, with 9 bases between. CDR3 size: 13 residues. CDR3 DNA sequence: TGTGCCAGCCGCCGTGGGTATAATTCACCCCTCCACTTT. This gives the protein CASRRGYNSPLHF.